These 26 T cell receptor beta chains were sequenced from one sample in a study of cytomegalovirus exposure and HLA in healthy donors. This PCR relied on a set of 60 Vbeta primers and 13 Jbeta primers. Using immunoSEQ multiplex PCR, the repertoire was profiled, and TCRdb retains in-frame clones only, with some absent. Of fewer than 150,000 clones in the sample, about 64% are singletons; the top ten hold roughly 8.3%. Sample: PBMCs. These receptors were collected from a man younger than 35 in good health and CMV-seropositive.

CDR3: CATSSNRVVETQYF. The DNA of the CDR3 is TGTGCCACCAGCAGTAACAGGGTCGTGGAGACCCAGTACTTC. V is TRBV15 and J is TRBJ2-5; the D gene is possibly TRBD1 (6 bases). This CDR3 region has 14 residues. V lost 3 bases to trimming and J lost 5 bases, with 13 bases between them. CDR1 is LNHNV, CDR2 YYDKDF, per germline (reference sequence). Full variable domain (missing parts from reference TRBV15 and TRBJ2-5): DAMVIQNPRYQVTQFGKPVTLSCSQTLNHNVMYWYQQKSSQAPKLLFHYYDKDFNNEADTPDNFQSRRPNTSFCFLDIRSPGLGDTAMYLCATSSNRVVETQYFGPGTRLLVL.

This clone turned up a few times. J is TRBJ2-2 and V is TRBV30; the D gene is possibly TRBD2 (6 bases). Per the germline V gene, CDR1 is GTSNPN and CDR2 is SVGIG (reference sequence). The CDR3 is 17 amino acids. Trimming shortened V by 2 bases and J by 6 bases, and 22 bases separated the two germline ends. The CDR3 region has the DNA TGTGCCTGGAGTAGAAGGCCGGGACTGGGTCTCGCCGGGGAGCTGTTTTTT. Translated, it gives CAWSRRPGLGLAGELFF.

V usage is TRBV4-1 and J usage is TRBJ2-5, with 10 bases that match TRBD2. Germline CDR1 is MGHRA and CDR2 is YSYEKL. J gave up 5 bases and V 2 bases, and 5 bases lay outside the gene matches. The CDR3 is 15 amino acids. The CDR3, as DNA: TGCGCCAGCAGCCAATCGGGACTAGCGATGGAGACCCAGTACTTC. Protein: CASSQSGLAMETQYF.

This clone was seen only a few times. The chain couples TRBV2 to TRBJ1-4; D unresolved. Germline CDR1 is SNHLY and CDR2 is FYNNEI. V dropped 4 bases and J dropped 13 bases, with 16 bases sitting between them. CDR3 size: 13 residues. In DNA form, the CDR3 reads TGTGCCAGCAGTGGGCCAGGCAACCCCGGACTGTTTTTT. The encoded protein is CASSGPGNPGLFF.

This clone occurred a few times. This rearrangement joins TRBV4-1 to TRBJ1-2; 7 bases are a match to TRBD1. Trimming at V came to 3 bases and at J to 5 bases, leaving 9 bases not matched to a gene. The length of the CDR3 is 15 residues. CDR1 is MGHRA, CDR2 YSYEKL, per germline. CDR3 loop: CASSQNDRVGYGYTF. The CDR3 coding sequence is TGCGCCAGCAGCCAGAACGACAGGGTGGGATATGGCTACACCTTC.

The V call is TRBV2, the J call TRBJ2-5; TRBD2 matches at 8 bases. The ends lost 2 bases at V and 1 base at J; junction bases unmatched: 6. This CDR3 contains 16 residues. Germline CDR1 SNHLY, CDR2 FYNNEI. The CDR3 here is CASSEYGTRGQETQYF. CDR3 nucleotides: TGTGCCAGCAGTGAATATGGGACTAGAGGCCAAGAGACCCAGTACTTC.

This chain links TRBV5-1 with TRBJ1-4, with TRBD1 as a possible D gene (5 bases). V shed 3 bases and J shed 4 bases, with 13 bases lying between them. Germline V gene data show CDR1 as SGHRS and CDR2 as YFSETQ. The CDR3 sequence is 15 residues long. The chain's CDR3 is CASSSRWGVNEKLFF. CDR3 DNA: TGCGCCAGCAGCTCCCGGTGGGGGGTTAATGAAAAACTGTTTTTT. The full variable domain, completed using reference TRBV5-1 and TRBJ1-4, is KAGVTQTPRYLIKTRGQQVTLSCSPISGHRSVSWYQQTPGQGLQFLFEYFSETQRNKGNFPGRFSGRQFSNSRSEMNVSTLELGDSALYLCASSSRWGVNEKLFFGSGTQLSVL.

This clone was recorded a few times. This chain links TRBV7-9 with TRBJ2-3; D not certain. The V end was cut by 2 bases, the J end by 0 bases, with 15 bases between. The CDR3 is made up of 17 amino acids. Germline CDR1 and CDR2: SEHNR and FQNEAQ (reference sequence). Written as DNA, the CDR3 is TGTGCCAGCAGCTTACCCCAACTGCGACTTAGCACAGATACGCAGTATTTT. It yields the protein CASSLPQLRLSTDTQYF.

The chain uses TRBV4-1 and TRBJ1-2; D might be TRBD1 (6 bases). The CDR3 loop spans 15 amino acids. The V end was cut by 4 bases, the J end by 8 bases, with 20 bases between. Germline loops: CDR1 MGHRA, CDR2 YSYEKL. The CDR3 loop is CASSPRPGGLSGYTF. CDR3 DNA sequence: TGCGCCAGCAGCCCTAGGCCGGGGGGGCTGTCCGGCTACACCTTC.

This clone was counted between two and nine times. Other DNA sequences of this sample code for an identical CDR3. The chain uses TRBV18 and TRBJ1-1, with D perhaps matching TRBD1 (6 bases). V was trimmed by 3 bases and J by 1 base, leaving 6 bases between them. The V gene's germline CDR1 is KGHSH and CDR2 LQKENI. The CDR3 runs 13 residues. The CDR3 region is CASSPGQNTEAFF. DNA of the CDR3: TGTGCCAGCTCACCGGGACAGAACACTGAAGCTTTCTTT.

CDR3: CASSLEQGAAKNIQYF. CDR3 coding DNA: TGCGCCAGCAGCTTGGAGCAGGGGGCGGCCAAAAACATTCAGTACTTC. This chain connects TRBV5-1 to TRBJ2-4; 8 bases align to TRBD1. CDR3 size: 16 residues. Germline V gene lookup returns CDR1 SGHRS and CDR2 YFSETQ. The V gene end was trimmed by 0 bases and the J gene end by 1 base; junction bases not matched to a gene: 3.

The CDR3 protein is CASSSGGTEAFF. The CDR3 DNA is TGTGCCAGCAGTAGCGGGGGGACTGAAGCTTTCTTT. The V gene is TRBV6-1, the J gene TRBJ1-1; perhaps TRBD1 as D (5 bases). This CDR3 has 12 amino acids. Germline V gene lookup returns CDR1 MNHNS and CDR2 SASEGT. V dropped 5 bases and J dropped 5 bases, with 9 bases sitting between them.

This clone was observed a few times. The chain employs TRBV15 and TRBJ1-5; 7 bases align to TRBD1. The CDR3 runs to 18 residues. V shed 1 base and J 3 bases; nucleotides not matched to a gene: 12. CDR1 is LNHNV, CDR2 YYDKDF, per germline (reference sequence). The CDR3 nucleotides are TGTGCCACCAGCAGAGCCAACAAGAACAGGGGCGTCAATCAGCCCCAGCATTTT. Translating it yields CATSRANKNRGVNQPQHF.

This clone was seen a handful of times. The chain couples TRBV29-1 to TRBJ1-2, with D perhaps TRBD1 (6 bases). Germline V gene lookup returns CDR1 SQVTM and CDR2 ANQGSEA. Trimming removed 1 base at V and 8 bases at J, with 17 bases between. This CDR3 has 14 amino acids. Here the CDR3 reads CSVEGQGQAGGYTF. The DNA of the CDR3 is TGCAGCGTTGAAGGCCAGGGGCAGGCGGGCGGCTACACCTTC.

This chain links TRBV30 with TRBJ1-4; 7 bases agree with TRBD1. J lost 4 bases, V lost 3 bases, and 2 bases had no gene match. Germline CDR1 reads GTSNPN; CDR2 reads SVGIG (reference sequence). The CDR3 covers 13 residues. The CDR3 bases are TGTGCCTGGAGCACAGGGGTTAATGAAAAACTGTTTTTT. Translated: CAWSTGVNEKLFF.

The chain links TRBV29-1 to TRBJ2-6; tentative D call: TRBD1 (8 bases). V lost 6 bases and J 0 bases, leaving 18 bases between the germline ends. CDR1 SQVTM and CDR2 ANQGSEA come from the germline V gene. This CDR3 has 17 amino acids. The CDR3 DNA follows: TGCAGCGTGGAAACAGGGGGGGAATCCTCTGGGGCCAACGTCCTGACTTTC. It encodes CSVETGGESSGANVLTF.

The V and J genes are TRBV19 and TRBJ1-5, with D tentatively TRBD1 (5 bases). From germline, CDR1 is LNHDA and CDR2 SQIVND (reference sequence). The ends were cut back, 5 bases at V and 2 bases at J, with 16 bases in the middle. There are 16 residues in the CDR3. This CDR3 reads CASSAQTRARNQPQHF. The CDR3 DNA follows: TGTGCCAGTAGTGCCCAGACCAGGGCCCGCAATCAGCCCCAGCATTTT.

The J gene is TRBJ1-2, the V gene TRBV5-1; D is ambiguous. CDR3 length: 13 residues. CDR1 and CDR2 (germline): SGHRS, YFSETQ. Trimming removed 4 bases at V and 13 bases at J, with 20 bases between. The CDR3 region is CASSPAEGYSRTF. CDR3 sequence (DNA): TGCGCCAGCAGCCCGGCGGAGGGATATTCTCGCACCTTC.

The chain uses TRBV2 and TRBJ2-3; tentative D call: TRBD2 (5 bases). The CDR3 has 12 amino acids. Per germline, CDR1 SNHLY and CDR2 FYNNEI. The ends were cut back, 6 bases at V and 4 bases at J, with 8 bases in the middle. CDR3 loop: CASRLDADTQYF. The CDR3 DNA is TGTGCCAGCAGACTAGACGCAGATACGCAGTATTTT. Looking up the rest from reference TRBV2 and TRBJ2-3 gives the full variable domain: EPEVTQTPSHQVTQMGQEVILRCVPISNHLYFYWYRQILGQKVEFLVSFYNNEISEKSEIFDDQFSVERPDGSNFTLKIRSTKLEDSAMYFCASRLDADTQYFGPGTRLTVL.

This clone has only a few counts. The chain employs TRBV28 and TRBJ1-5; the D is unclear. The CDR3 covers 15 residues. The germline gives CDR1 MDHEN, CDR2 SYDVKM. Trimming took 5 bases from V and 4 from J, leaving 15 bases between them. The CDR3 sequence is CASSTPRVSNQPQHF. In DNA form, the CDR3 reads TGTGCCAGCAGTACCCCGAGGGTGTCTAATCAGCCCCAGCATTTT.

V usage is TRBV15 and J usage is TRBJ1-5; D call uncertain. CDR3 size: 16 residues. V lost 5 bases to trimming and J lost 0 bases, with 14 bases between them. The germline V gene has CDR1 LNHNV and CDR2 YYDKDF (reference sequence). The CDR3 DNA is TGTGCCACCAGCTCCCGAGGAAGCTATAGCAATCAGCCCCAGCATTTT. Protein: CATSSRGSYSNQPQHF.

J is TRBJ2-7 and V is TRBV6-5; 14 nucleotides agree with TRBD2. CDR1 is MNHEY and CDR2 is SVGAGI in the germline V gene. The J segment lost 5 bases and the V segment lost 5 bases, leaving 5 bases of the junction unmatched. The length of the CDR3 is 15 residues. CDR3: CASSPTSGGAHEQYV. The CDR3 nucleotides read TGTGCCAGCAGTCCGACTAGCGGGGGGGCCCACGAGCAGTACGTC.

This chain links TRBV7-7 with TRBJ1-2, with 7 bases lining up with TRBD1. J lost 6 bases, V lost 3 bases, and 7 bases had no gene match. Per the germline V gene, CDR1 is SSHAT and CDR2 is FNYEAQ (reference sequence). CDR3 size: 14 residues. Here the CDR3 DNA reads TGTGCCAGCAGCTTCGAGGGGGCAGTCCATGGCTACACCTTC. This gives the protein CASSFEGAVHGYTF.

V gene TRBV9 combines with J gene TRBJ2-7; a possible D gene is TRBD1 (6 bases). V lost 3 bases, J lost 6 bases, and 13 bases lay in between. Germline CDR1 is SGDLS and CDR2 is YYNGEE. The CDR3 runs to 13 residues. DNA of the CDR3: TGTGCCAGCAGCGCGTTCACAGGGTCCGAGCAGTACTTC. Its protein is CASSAFTGSEQYF.

Here the CDR3 DNA reads TGTGCCAGCAGTACAGGGATGAGCAATCAGCCCCAGCATTTT. This translates into CASSTGMSNQPQHF. The chain links TRBV27 to TRBJ1-5; perhaps TRBD1 as D (6 bases). This CDR3 is built from 14 residues. V lost 5 bases and J lost 1, with 9 bases in between. Germline loops: CDR1 MNHEY, CDR2 SMNVEV (reference sequence).

This chain joins TRBV5-1 and TRBJ1-1; 8 nucleotides align to TRBD1. With V trimmed by 2 bases and J by 7 bases, 4 bases remained unmatched. Germline V gives CDR1 SGHRS, CDR2 YFSETQ. The CDR3 runs to 13 residues. CDR3 DNA sequence: TGCGCCAGCAGCTTCGCAGGGGGCGGTGAAGCTTTCTTT. Translated: CASSFAGGGEAFF.